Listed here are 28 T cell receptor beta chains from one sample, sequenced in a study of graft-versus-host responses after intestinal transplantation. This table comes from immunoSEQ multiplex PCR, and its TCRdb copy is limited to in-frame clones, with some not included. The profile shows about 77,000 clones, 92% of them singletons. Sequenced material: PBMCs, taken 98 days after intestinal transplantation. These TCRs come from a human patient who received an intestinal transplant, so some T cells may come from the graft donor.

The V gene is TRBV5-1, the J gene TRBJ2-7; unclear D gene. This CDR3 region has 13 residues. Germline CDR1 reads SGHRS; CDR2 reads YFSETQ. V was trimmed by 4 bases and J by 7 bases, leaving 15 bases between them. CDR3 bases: TGCGCCAGCAGCATAAGGGCCAGTGGGGAGCAGTACTTC. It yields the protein CASSIRASGEQYF.

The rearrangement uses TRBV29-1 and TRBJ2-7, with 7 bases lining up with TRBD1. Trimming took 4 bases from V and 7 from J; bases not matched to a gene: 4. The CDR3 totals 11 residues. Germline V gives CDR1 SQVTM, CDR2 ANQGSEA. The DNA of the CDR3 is TGCAGCGTTGTCAGGACAGGAGAGCAGTACTTC. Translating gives CSVVRTGEQYF.

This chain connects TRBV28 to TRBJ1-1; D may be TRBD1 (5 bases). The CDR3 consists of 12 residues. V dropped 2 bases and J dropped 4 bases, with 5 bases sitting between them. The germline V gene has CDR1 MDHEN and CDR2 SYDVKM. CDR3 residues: CASSLQGTEAFF. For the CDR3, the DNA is TGTGCCAGCAGTTTACAGGGCACTGAAGCTTTCTTT.

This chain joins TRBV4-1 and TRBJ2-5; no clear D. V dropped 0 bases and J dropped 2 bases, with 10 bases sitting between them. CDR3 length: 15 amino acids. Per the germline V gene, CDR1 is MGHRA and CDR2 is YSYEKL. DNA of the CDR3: TGCGCCAGCAGCCAAGATGATGCGGCTCAAGAGACCCAGTACTTC. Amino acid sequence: CASSQDDAAQETQYF.

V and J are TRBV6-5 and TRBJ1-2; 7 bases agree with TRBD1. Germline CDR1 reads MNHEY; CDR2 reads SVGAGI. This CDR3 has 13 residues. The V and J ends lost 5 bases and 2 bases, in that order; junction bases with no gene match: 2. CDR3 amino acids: CASSPDRNYGYTF. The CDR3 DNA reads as TGTGCCAGCAGTCCGGACAGGAACTATGGCTACACCTTC.

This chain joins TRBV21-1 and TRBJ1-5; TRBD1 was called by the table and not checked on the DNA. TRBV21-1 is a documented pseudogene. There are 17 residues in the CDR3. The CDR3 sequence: CASSKLGRTVANQPQHF. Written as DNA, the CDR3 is TGTGCCAGCAGCAAACTGGGCAGGACAGTGGCCAATCAGCCCCAGCATTTT.

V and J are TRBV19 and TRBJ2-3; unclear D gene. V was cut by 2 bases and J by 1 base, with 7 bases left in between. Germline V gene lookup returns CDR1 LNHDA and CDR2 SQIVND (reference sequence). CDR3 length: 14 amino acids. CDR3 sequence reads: CASSILPGTDTQYF. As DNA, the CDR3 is TGTGCCAGTAGTATACTGCCCGGCACAGATACGCAGTATTTT. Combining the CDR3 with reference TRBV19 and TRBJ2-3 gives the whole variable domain DGGITQSPKYLFRKEGQNVTLSCEQNLNHDAMYWYRQDPGQGLRLIYYSQIVNDFQKGDIAEGYSVSREKKESFPLTVTSAQKNPTAFYLCASSILPGTDTQYFGPGTRLTVL.

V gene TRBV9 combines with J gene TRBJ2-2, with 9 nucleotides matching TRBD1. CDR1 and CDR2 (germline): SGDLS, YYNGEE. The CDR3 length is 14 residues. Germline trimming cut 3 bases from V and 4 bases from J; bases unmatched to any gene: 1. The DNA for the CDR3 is TGTGCCAGCAGCGCACAGGGGGCCACCGGGGAGCTGTTTTTT. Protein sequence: CASSAQGATGELFF.

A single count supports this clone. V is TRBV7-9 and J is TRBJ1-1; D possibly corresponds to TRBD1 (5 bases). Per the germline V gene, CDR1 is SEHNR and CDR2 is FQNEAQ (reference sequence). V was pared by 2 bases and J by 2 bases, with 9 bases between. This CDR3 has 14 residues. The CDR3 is CASSLWGFNTEAFF. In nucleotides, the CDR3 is TGTGCCAGCAGCTTATGGGGGTTTAACACTGAAGCTTTCTTT. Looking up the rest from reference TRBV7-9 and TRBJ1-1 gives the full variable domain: DTGVSQNPRHKITKRGQNVTFRCDPISEHNRLYWYRQTLGQGPEFLTYFQNEAQLEKSRLLSDRFSAERPKGSFSTLEIQRTEQGDSAMYLCASSLWGFNTEAFFGQGTRLTVV.

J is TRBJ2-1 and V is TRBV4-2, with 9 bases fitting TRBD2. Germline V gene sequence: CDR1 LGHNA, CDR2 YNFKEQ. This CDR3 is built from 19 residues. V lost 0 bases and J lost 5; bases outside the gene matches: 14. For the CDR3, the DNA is TGTGCCAGCAGCCAAGATAGCCCTCCGACTAGCGGTCCTCACAATGAGCAGTTCTTC. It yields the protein CASSQDSPPTSGPHNEQFF.

The CDR3 DNA follows: TGCGCCAGCAGCCTATATGGACAGAATCAGCCCCAGCATTTT. It encodes CASSLYGQNQPQHF. This chain uses TRBV4-1 with TRBJ1-5; a possible D gene is TRBD1 (6 bases). CDR1 is MGHRA, CDR2 YSYEKL, per germline. Trimming took off 4 bases at V and 4 bases at J, with 11 bases between the two ends. The CDR3 consists of 14 residues.

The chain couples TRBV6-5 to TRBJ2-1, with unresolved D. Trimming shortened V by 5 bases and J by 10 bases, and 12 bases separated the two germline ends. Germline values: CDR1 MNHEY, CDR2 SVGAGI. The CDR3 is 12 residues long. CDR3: CASSEAPTEQFF. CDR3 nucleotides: TGTGCCAGCAGTGAAGCGCCTACCGAGCAGTTCTTC.

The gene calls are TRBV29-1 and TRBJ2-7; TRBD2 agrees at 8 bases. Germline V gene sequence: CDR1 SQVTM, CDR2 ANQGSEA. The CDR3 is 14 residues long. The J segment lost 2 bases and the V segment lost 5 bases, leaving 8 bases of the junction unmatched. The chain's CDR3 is CSVSQAGDAYEQYF. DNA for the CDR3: TGCAGCGTTTCCCAAGCGGGAGACGCCTACGAGCAGTACTTC.

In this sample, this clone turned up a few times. In DNA form, the CDR3 reads TGTGCCAGCAGTGACGGGACTAGCGGCCAAGAGACCCAGTACTTC. Translated, it gives CASSDGTSGQETQYF. V is TRBV6-4 and J is TRBJ2-5; 11 bases map to TRBD2. Looked up from germline, CDR1 is MRHNA and CDR2 is SNTAGT. The CDR3 contains 15 residues. J gave up 1 base and V 2 bases, and 0 bases lay outside the gene matches.

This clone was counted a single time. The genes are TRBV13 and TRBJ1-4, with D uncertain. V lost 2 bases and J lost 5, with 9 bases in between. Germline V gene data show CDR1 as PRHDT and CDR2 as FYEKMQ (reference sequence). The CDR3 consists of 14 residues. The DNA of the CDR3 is TGTGCCAGCAGCTTACGGCAGGTCAATGAAAAACTGTTTTTT. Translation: CASSLRQVNEKLFF.

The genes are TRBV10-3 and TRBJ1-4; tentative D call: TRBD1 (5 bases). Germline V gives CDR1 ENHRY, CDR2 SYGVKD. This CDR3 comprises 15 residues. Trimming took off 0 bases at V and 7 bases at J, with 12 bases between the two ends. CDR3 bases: TGTGCCATCAGTGAGTCGGGGGAATTGGGTGAAAAACTGTTTTTT. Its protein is CAISESGELGEKLFF.

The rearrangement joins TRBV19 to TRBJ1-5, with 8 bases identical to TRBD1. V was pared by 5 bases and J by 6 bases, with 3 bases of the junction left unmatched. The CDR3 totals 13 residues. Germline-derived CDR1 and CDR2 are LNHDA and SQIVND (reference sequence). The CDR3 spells CASSSDRGQPQHF. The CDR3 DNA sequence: TGTGCCAGTAGTTCCGACAGGGGTCAGCCCCAGCATTTT.

The CDR3 spells CASSSTSRDDLVYEQYF. Written as DNA, the CDR3 is TGTGCCAGCAGCAGTACCTCCCGGGACGACTTGGTCTACGAGCAGTACTTC. The chain combines TRBV7-9 with TRBJ2-7; D could derive from TRBD1 or TRBD2 (5 bases each). CDR1 and CDR2 from the germline V gene are SEHNR and FQNEAQ (reference sequence). The ends were cut back, 5 bases at V and 3 bases at J, with 23 bases in the middle. The CDR3 is 17 amino acids.

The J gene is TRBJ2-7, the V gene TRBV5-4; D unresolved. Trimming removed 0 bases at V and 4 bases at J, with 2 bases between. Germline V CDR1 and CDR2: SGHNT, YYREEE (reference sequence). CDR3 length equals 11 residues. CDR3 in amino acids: CASSLGYEQYF. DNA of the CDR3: TGTGCCAGCAGCTTGGGGTACGAGCAGTACTTC.

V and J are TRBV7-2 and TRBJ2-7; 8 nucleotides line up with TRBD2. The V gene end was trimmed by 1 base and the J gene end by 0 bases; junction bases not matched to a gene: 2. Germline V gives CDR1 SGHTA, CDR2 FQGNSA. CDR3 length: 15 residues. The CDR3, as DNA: TGTGCCAGCAGCTTAGGTGGGACTAGCTCCTACGAGCAGTACTTC. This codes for CASSLGGTSSYEQYF.

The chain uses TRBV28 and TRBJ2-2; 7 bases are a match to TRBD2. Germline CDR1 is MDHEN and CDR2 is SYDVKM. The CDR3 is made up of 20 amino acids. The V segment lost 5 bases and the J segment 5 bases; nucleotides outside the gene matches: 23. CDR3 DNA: TGTGCCAGCAGTCCTCCACCCCAAAGATGGCGGGAGCGAAATACCGGGGAGCTGTTTTTT. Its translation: CASSPPPQRWRERNTGELFF.

The CDR3 region is CASSVDAGLRSETEAFF. The CDR3 DNA reads TGTGCCAGCAGCGTAGATGCAGGCCTGCGATCGGAGACTGAAGCTTTCTTT. The chain recombines TRBV9 with TRBJ1-1; D gene unclear. Germline CDR1 SGDLS, CDR2 YYNGEE. The V end was cut by 0 bases, the J end by 5 bases, with 20 bases between. This CDR3 has 17 amino acids.

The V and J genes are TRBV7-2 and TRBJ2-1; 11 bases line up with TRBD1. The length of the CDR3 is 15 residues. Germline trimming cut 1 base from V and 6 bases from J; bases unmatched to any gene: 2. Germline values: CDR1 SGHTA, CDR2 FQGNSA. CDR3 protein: CASSLDGTGGNEQFF. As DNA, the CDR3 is TGTGCCAGCAGCTTAGATGGGACAGGGGGCAATGAGCAGTTCTTC.

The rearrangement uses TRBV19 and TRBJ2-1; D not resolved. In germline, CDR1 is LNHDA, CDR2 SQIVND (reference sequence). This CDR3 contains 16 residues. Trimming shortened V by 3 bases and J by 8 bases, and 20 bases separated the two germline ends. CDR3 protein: CASSIRSRWVEDEQFF. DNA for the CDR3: TGTGCCAGTAGTATCCGTTCGAGGTGGGTAGAGGATGAGCAGTTCTTC.

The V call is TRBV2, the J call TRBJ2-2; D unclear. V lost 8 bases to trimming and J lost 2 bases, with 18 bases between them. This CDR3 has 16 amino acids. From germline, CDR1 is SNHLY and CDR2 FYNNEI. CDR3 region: CASRYRAHRNTGELFF. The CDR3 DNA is TGTGCCAGCCGATATAGAGCGCATCGAAACACCGGGGAGCTGTTTTTT.

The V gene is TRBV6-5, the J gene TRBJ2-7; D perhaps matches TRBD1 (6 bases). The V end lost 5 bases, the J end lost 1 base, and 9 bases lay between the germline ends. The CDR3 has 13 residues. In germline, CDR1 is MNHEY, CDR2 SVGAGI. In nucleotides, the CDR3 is TGTGCCAGCAGTCCAGGGGTTTCCTACGAGCAGTACTTC. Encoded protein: CASSPGVSYEQYF.

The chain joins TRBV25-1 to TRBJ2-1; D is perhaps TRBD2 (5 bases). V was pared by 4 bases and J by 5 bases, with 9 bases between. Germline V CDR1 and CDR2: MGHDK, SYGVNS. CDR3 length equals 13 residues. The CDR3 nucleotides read TGTGCCAGCAGTGGGAGCGGCGACAATGAGCAGTTCTTC. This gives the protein CASSGSGDNEQFF.

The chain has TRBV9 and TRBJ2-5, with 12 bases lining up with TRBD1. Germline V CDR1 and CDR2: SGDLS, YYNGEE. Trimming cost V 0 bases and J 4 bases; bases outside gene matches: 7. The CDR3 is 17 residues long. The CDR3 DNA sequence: TGTGCCAGCAGCGTAGGGGTAAGGGACAGGGGGCGAGAGACCCAGTACTTC. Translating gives CASSVGVRDRGRETQYF.